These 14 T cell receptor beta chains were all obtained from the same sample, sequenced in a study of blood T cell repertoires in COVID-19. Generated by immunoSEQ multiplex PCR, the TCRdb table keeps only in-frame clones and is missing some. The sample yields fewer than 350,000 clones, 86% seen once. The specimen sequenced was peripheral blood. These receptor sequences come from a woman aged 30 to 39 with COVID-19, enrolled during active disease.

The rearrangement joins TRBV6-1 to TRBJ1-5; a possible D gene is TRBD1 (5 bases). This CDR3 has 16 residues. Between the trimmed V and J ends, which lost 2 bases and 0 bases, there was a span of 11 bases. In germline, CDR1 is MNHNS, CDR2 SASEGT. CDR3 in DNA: TGTGCCAGCAGTGAATACGGGACTCATAGCAATCAGCCCCAGCATTTT. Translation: CASSEYGTHSNQPQHF.

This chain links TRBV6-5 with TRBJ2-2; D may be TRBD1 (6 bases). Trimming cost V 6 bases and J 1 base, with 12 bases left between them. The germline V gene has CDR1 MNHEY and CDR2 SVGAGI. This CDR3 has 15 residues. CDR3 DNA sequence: TGTGCCAGCAGGGCCGGGACAATGAACACCGGGGAGCTGTTTTTT. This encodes CASRAGTMNTGELFF.

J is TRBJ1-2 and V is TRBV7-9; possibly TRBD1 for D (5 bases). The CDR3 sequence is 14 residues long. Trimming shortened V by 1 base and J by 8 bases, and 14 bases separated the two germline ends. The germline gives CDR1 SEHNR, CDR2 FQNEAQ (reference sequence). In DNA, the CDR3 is TGTGCCAGCAGCTTAGACTCGGGGGGAGGCGGCTACACCTTC. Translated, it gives CASSLDSGGGGYTF.

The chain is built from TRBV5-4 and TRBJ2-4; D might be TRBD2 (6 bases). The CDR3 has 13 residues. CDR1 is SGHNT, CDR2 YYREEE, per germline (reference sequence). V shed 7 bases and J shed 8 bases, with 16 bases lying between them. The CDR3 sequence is CASRTLEGDIQYF. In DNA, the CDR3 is TGTGCCAGCCGGACTCTGGAGGGAGACATTCAGTACTTC.

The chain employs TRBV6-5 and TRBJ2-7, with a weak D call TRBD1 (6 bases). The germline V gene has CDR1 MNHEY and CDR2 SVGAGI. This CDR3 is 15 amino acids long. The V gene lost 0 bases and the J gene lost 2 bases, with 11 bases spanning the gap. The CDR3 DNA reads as TGTGCCAGCAGTTACTCTGGGGGCATGGCCTACGAGCAGTACTTC. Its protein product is CASSYSGGMAYEQYF.

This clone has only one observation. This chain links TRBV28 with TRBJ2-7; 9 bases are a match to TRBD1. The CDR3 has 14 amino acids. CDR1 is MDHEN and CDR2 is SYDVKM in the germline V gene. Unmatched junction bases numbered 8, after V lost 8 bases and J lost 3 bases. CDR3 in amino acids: CASWGGQGLYEQYF. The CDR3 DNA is TGTGCCAGCTGGGGGGGACAGGGCCTCTACGAGCAGTACTTC.

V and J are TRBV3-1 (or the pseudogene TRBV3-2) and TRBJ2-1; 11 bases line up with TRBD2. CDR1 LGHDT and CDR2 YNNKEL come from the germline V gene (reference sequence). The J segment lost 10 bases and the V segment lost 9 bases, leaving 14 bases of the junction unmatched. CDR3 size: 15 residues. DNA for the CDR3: TGTGCCAGTCAGTTACTAGCGGGGGTTGCTGAAGAGCAGTTCTTC. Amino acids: CASQLLAGVAEEQFF.

Written as DNA, the CDR3 is TGTGCCAGCAGCTTCGCGGGGGGGATGGGGGAGCAGTACTTC. Its protein is CASSFAGGMGEQYF. The chain recombines TRBV7-2 with TRBJ2-7, with 9 bases identical to TRBD2. Germline V gene lookup returns CDR1 SGHTA and CDR2 FQGNSA. With V trimmed by 3 bases and J by 7 bases, 7 bases remained unmatched. The CDR3 length is 14 residues.

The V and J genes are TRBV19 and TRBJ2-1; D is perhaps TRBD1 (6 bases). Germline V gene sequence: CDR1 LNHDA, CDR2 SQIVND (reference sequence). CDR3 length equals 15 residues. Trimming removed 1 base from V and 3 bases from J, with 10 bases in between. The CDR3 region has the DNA TGTGCCAGTAGTATAGTAGAGGACAGCTACAATGAGCAGTTCTTC. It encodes CASSIVEDSYNEQFF.

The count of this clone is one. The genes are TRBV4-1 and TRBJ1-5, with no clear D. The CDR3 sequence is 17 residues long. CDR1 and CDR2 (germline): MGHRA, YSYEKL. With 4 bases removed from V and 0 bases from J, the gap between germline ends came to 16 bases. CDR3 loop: CASSPWLRGDSNQPQHF. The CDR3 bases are TGCGCCAGCAGCCCCTGGCTGCGAGGTGATAGCAATCAGCCCCAGCATTTT.

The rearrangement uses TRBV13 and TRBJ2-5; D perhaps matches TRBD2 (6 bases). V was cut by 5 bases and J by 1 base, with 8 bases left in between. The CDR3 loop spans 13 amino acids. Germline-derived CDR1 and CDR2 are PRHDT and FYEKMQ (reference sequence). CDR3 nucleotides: TGTGCCAGCAGCCCCGGGGGCCAAGAGACCCAGTACTTC. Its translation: CASSPGGQETQYF.

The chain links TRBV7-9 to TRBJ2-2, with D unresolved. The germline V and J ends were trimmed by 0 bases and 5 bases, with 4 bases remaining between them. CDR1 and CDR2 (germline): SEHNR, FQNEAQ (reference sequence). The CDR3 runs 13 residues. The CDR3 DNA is TGTGCCAGCAGCTTAGCGCAGACCGGGGAGCTGTTTTTT. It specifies CASSLAQTGELFF.

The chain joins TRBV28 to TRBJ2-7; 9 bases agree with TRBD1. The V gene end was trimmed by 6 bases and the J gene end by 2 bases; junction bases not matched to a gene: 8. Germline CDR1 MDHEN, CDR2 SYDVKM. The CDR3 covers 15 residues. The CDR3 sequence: CASSPWGQGAYEQYF. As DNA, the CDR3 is TGTGCCAGCAGCCCATGGGGACAGGGTGCCTACGAGCAGTACTTC.

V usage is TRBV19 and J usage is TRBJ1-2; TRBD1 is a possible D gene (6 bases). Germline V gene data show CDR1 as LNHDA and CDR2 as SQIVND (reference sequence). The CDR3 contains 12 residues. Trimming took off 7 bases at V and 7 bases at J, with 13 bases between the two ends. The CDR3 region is CASTPGRGGYTF. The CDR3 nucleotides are TGTGCCAGTACCCCGGGCAGGGGTGGCTACACCTTC.